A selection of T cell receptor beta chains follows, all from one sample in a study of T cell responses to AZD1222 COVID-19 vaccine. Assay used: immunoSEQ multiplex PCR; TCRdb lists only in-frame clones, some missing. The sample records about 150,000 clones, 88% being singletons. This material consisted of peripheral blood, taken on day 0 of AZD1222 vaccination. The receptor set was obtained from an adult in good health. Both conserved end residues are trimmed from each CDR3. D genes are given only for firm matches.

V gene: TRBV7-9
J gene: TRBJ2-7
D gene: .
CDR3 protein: ASSLENEQY

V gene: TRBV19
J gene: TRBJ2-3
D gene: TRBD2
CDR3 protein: ASSIGGAWGTDTQY

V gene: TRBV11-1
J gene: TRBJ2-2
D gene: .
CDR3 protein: ASSLWPGNTGELF

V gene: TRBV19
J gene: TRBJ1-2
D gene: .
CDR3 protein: ASRTRGGGQYGYT

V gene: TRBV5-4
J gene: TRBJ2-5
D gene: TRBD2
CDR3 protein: ASSSLAGGLPAQY

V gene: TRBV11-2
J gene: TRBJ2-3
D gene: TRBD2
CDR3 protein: ASSLLGAGGADTQY

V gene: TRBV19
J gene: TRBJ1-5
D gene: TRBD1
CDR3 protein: ASSTTGTANQPQH

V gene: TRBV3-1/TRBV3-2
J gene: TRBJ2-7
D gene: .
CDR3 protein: ASSQAPGGAYEQY

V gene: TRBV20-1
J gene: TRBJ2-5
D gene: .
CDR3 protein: SARGIQTQY

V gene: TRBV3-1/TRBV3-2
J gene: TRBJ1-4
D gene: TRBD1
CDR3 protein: ASSPPGGTGAEKLF

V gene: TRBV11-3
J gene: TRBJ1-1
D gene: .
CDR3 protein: ASSLNAFTEAF

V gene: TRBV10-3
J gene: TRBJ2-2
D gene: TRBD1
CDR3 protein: AISAGQGSTGELF

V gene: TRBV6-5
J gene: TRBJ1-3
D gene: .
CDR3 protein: ASSPAGFSGNTIY

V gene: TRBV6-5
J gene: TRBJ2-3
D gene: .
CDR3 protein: ASSFGPNTDTQY